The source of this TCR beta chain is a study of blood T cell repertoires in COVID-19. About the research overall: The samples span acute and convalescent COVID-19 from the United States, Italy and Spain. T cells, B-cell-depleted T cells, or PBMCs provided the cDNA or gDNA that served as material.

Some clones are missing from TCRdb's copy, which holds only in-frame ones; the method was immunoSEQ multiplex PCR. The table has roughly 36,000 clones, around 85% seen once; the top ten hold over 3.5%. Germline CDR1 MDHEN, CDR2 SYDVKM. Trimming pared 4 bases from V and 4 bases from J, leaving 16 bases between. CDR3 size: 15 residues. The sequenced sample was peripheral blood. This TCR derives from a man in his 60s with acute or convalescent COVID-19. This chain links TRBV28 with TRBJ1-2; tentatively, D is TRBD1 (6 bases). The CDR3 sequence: CASSSYRVTLYGYTF. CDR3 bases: TGTGCCAGCAGTTCCTACAGGGTAACTCTCTATGGCTACACCTTC.